These T cell receptor beta chains were read from a single sample in a study of blood T cell repertoires in COVID-19. Here immunoSEQ multiplex PCR was the method, and the copy in TCRdb shows in-frame clones only, minus some. The table lists approximately 210,000 clones, under 90% of them singletons, with around 21% in the top ten. The sequenced sample was peripheral blood. The receptors originated from a human donor in a cohort sampled during active COVID-19. Each CDR3 is given with its conserved first and last residue.

CDR3aa	j_gene	v_gene
CASTQEEGGAPLHF	TRBJ1-6	TRBV2
CASSLPRGMMGTSNIQYF	TRBJ2-4	TRBV28
CASSLYPTDQETQYF	TRBJ2-5	TRBV3-1/TRBV3-2
CASSRLDIGDGYTF	TRBJ1-2	TRBV19
CASSDWGQAYQETQYF	TRBJ2-5	TRBV2
CASSNQGNSEAFF	TRBJ1-1	TRBV18
CASSPGLAGGLLWGDTQYF	TRBJ2-3	TRBV7-9
CAWSPTPTSETGELFF	TRBJ2-2	TRBV30
CASSERGTGFEKLFF	TRBJ1-4	TRBV10-2
CATSDPGTGDQPQHF	TRBJ1-5	TRBV24-1
CARGQETYEQYF	TRBJ2-7	TRBV23-1
CASTIPGTGEGNEQFF	TRBJ2-1	TRBV21-1
CASSSSPNQPQHF	TRBJ1-5	TRBV5-6
CASRIVDSPPGDTQYF	TRBJ2-3	TRBV7-2
CASSGGMGPVTDTQYF	TRBJ2-3	TRBV5-1
CASSEQTVGTDTQYF	TRBJ2-3	TRBV6-1
CASSLSTGALAGVYF	TRBJ2-3	TRBV28
CASSAAGAGGYTF	TRBJ1-2	TRBV7-3
CASRPGTGRYEQFF	TRBJ2-1	TRBV28
CASSQDAFRVGTQYF	TRBJ2-5	TRBV3-1/TRBV3-2
CASSLFGDTEAFF	TRBJ1-1	TRBV11-3
CASSVATNPDSPLHF	TRBJ1-6	TRBV9
CASSINGMRRGTKDTQYF	TRBJ2-3	TRBV19
CASSLDVAWELFF	TRBJ2-2	TRBV7-2
CASSQLRTSGNEQYF	TRBJ2-7	TRBV4-1
CASAGHEKLFF	TRBJ1-4	TRBV4-1
CASSPREGTNEKLFF	TRBJ1-4	TRBV18
CASSPGGRSSYEQYF	TRBJ2-7	TRBV9
CASSPTSGPAYEQYF	TRBJ2-7	TRBV7-2